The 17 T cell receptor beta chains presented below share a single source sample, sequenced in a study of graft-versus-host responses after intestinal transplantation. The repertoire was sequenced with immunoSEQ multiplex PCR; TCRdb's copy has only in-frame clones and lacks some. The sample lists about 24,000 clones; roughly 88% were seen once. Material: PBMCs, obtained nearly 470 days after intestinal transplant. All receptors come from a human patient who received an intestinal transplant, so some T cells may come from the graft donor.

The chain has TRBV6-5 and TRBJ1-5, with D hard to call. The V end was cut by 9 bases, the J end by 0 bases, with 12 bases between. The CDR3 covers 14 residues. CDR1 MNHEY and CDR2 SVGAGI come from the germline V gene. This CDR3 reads CASVSEYSNQPQHF. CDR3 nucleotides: TGTGCCAGTGTGTCGGAGTATAGCAATCAGCCCCAGCATTTT.

The CDR3 DNA follows: TGCGCCAGCAGCTTTCGTCCGGCCGGTCTGAACACCGGGGAGCTGTTTTTT. Residues: CASSFRPAGLNTGELFF. V gene TRBV5-1 combines with J gene TRBJ2-2; D is uncertain. Per the germline V gene, CDR1 is SGHRS and CDR2 is YFSETQ. Trimming removed 2 bases at V and 1 base at J, with 15 bases between. CDR3 length: 17 residues.

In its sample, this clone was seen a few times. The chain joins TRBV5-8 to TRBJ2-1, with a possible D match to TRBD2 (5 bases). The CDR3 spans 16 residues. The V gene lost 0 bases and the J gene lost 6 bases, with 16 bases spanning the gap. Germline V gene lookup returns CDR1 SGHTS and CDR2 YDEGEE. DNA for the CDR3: TGTGCCAGCAGCTTGGCCGGGCTTAGCGCCATCAATGAGCAGTTCTTC. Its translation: CASSLAGLSAINEQFF.

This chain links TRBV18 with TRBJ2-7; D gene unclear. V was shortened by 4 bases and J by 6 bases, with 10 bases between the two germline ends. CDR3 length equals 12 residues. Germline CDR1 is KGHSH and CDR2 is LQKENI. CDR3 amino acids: CASSLLHTEQYF. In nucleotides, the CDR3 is TGTGCCAGCTCACTACTTCACACCGAGCAGTACTTC.

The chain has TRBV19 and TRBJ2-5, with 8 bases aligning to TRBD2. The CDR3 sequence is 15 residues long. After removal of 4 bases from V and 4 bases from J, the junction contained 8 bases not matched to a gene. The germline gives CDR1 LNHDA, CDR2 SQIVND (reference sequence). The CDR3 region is CASSTSYLAGETQYF. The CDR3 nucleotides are TGTGCCAGTAGTACCTCTTATCTAGCGGGAGAGACCCAGTACTTC.

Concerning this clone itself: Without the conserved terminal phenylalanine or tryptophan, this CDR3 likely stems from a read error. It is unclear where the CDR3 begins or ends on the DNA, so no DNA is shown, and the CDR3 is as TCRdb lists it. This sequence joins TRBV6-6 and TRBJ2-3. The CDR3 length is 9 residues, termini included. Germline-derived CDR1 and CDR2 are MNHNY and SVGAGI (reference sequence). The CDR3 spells CASSGPPTL.

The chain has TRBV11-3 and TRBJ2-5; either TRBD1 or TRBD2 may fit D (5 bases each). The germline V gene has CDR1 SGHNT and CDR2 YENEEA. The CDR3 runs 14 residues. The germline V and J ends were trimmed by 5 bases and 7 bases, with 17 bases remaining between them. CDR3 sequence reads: CASSPAGHGGTQYF. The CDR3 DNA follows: TGTGCCAGCAGCCCAGCCGGACACGGAGGGACCCAGTACTTC.

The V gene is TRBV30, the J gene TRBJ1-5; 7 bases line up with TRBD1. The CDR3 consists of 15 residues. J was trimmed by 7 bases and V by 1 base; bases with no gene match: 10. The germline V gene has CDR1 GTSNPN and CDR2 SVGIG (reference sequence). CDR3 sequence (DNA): TGTGCCTGGAGTGGCCCAAGGGGGCGCCGACAGCCCCAGCATTTT. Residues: CAWSGPRGRRQPQHF.

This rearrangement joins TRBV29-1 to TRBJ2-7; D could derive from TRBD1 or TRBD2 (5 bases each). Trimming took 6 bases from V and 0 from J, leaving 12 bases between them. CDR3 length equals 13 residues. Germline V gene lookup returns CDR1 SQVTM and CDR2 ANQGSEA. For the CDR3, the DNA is TGCAGCGTACTCCCGGGACCCTCCTACGAGCAGTACTTC. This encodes CSVLPGPSYEQYF.

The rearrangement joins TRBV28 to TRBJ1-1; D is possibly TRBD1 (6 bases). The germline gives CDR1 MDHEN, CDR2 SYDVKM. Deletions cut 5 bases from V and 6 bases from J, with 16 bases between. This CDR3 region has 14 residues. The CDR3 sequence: CASSTGTPGAEAFF. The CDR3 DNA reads TGTGCCAGCAGTACAGGGACCCCTGGCGCTGAAGCTTTCTTT.

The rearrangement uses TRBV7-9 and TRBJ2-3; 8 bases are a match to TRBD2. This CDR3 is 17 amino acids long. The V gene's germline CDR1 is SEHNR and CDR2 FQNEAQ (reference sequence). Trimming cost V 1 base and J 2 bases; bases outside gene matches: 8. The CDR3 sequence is CASSLVRRREDTDTQYF. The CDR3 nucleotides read TGTGCCAGCAGCTTAGTTAGGAGGCGGGAGGACACAGATACGCAGTATTTT.

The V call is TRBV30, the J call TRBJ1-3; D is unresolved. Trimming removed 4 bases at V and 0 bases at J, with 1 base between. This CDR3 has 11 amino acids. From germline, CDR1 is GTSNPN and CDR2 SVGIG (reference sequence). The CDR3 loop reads CAWTSGNTIYF. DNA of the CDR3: TGTGCCTGGACCTCTGGAAACACCATATATTTT.

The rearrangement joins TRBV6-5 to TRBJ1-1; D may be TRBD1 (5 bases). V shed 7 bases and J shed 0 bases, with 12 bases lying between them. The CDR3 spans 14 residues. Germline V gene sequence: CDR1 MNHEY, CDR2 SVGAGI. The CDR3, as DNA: TGTGCCAGCATTGGGGGGAGGGTGAACACTGAAGCTTTCTTT. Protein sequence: CASIGGRVNTEAFF.

This chain's CDR3 is CASSISGVYQPQHF. The DNA of the CDR3 is TGTGCCAGTAGTATATCGGGGGTCTATCAGCCCCAGCATTTT. The chain is built from TRBV19 and TRBJ1-5; possibly TRBD1 for D (5 bases). V lost 2 bases and J lost 5, with 10 bases in between. The CDR3 contains 14 residues. CDR1 is LNHDA, CDR2 SQIVND, per germline (reference sequence). Together with reference TRBV19 and TRBJ1-5, the CDR3 gives the full variable domain: DGGITQSPKYLFRKEGQNVTLSCEQNLNHDAMYWYRQDPGQGLRLIYYSQIVNDFQKGDIAEGYSVSREKKESFPLTVTSAQKNPTAFYLCASSISGVYQPQHFGDGTRLSIL.

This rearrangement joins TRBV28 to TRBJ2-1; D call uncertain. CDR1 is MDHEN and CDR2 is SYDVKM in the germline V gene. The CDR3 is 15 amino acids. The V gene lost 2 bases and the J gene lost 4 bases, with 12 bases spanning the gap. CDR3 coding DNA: TGTGCCAGCAGTTTAAGAGACGGCGGATACAATGAGCAGTTCTTC. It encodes CASSLRDGGYNEQFF.

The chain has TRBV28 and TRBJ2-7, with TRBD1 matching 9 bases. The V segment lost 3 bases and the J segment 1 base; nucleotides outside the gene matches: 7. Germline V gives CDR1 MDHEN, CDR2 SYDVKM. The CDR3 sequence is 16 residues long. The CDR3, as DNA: TGTGCCAGCAGTTTTCCCCCGGGACAGGGATCCTACGAGCAGTACTTC. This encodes CASSFPPGQGSYEQYF.

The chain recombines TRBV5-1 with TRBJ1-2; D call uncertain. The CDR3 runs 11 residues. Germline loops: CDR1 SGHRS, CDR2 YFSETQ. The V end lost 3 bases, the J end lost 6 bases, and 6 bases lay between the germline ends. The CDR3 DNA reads TGCGCCAGCAGCTCTGACAATGGCTACACCTTC. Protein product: CASSSDNGYTF.